This T cell receptor (beta chain) was documented in a study of T cell responses to AZD1222 COVID-19 vaccine. Overall study context: It was second doses at about 4 or about 12 weeks that were pooled.

Data came from immunoSEQ multiplex PCR; TCRdb stores just in-frame clones and leaves some out. Seen here are 75,000 to 100,000 clones, approximately 90% observed once, and the top ten hold approximately 1.5%. There are 15 residues in the CDR3. Whole-study findings and limits: After the peak T cell response, and only then, were repertoires sampled.

Notes on this clone: Its antigen is as yet unknown.

The receptor was isolated from an adult in good health. This sample comprised peripheral blood, obtained on day 0 of AZD1222 vaccination. This rearrangement joins TRBV21-1 to TRBJ2-3. TRBV21-1 is reported as a pseudogene. The CDR3 region is CASTPEGGQTDTQYF. CDR3 bases: TGTGCCAGCACCCCCGAAGGGGGGCAGACAGATACGCAGTATTTT.